This T cell receptor (beta chain) was documented in a study of blood T cell repertoires in COVID-19 (dated by TCRdb to 2018 to 2021). Background on the whole study: The collaborator samples originated in the United States, Italy and Spain and spanned the acute and convalescent phases of COVID-19. The material from the prospective study consisted of cDNA or gDNA derived from T cells, B-cell-depleted T cells, or PBMCs. Deeply sampled blood TCRbeta repertoires from subjects exposed to, actively infected with, or recovered from COVID-19 were included in the dataset. The repertoires were released in a freely available public database intended as a resource for research on the immune response to SARS-CoV-2. Samples were obtained from the ongoing ImmuneRACE study (first 160 participants) and from about 1,300 subjects provided by 6 global collaborators. Nearly every sample came with metadata listing a de-identified subject ID, COVID-19 status, age in years and sex. Where HLA class I and class II types were available, the types were taken from metadata supplied by the sample provider, not from assay-based typing. Paper-wide results and their limitations: The quantity of clinical and demographic metadata differed by source and by participant and was supplied without curation.

Collaborating institutions collected whole blood in K2EDTA tubes following their own protocols. For TCRbeta analysis, collaborators shipped samples in one of three forms: frozen whole blood, isolated PBMCs, or DNA extracted from either of those sample types. The cysteine opens and the phenylalanine closes a CDR3 of 15 amino acids. Just the 45-base CDR3 DNA is kept, in frame starting at base 1. V loses 5 bases of germline sequence and J loses 3 bases, and the interval between the two ends is 14 bases. CDR1 and CDR2, looked up from the germline V gene, are SGHAT and FQNNGV. A remark on this clone: It lacks a known antigen. No much larger clone is present one base from it, and per-base qualities are unavailable.

The immunoSEQ Assay, a bias-controlled multiplex PCR, was used to amplify TCRbeta CDR3 regions from genomic DNA. In the source study's methods: The number of nucleated cells in each sample was estimated from the amplification of reference gene primers within the assay. To quantify the absolute abundance of each unique TCRbeta CDR3 rearrangement, sequence reads were collapsed and filtered. For each sample, productive Simpson clonality was calculated as the square root of Simpson's diversity index across productive rearrangements. TCRdb re-hosts the immuneACCESS table, in-frame sequences only. Its copies lack some clones; in the studies checked, an unresolved V gene accounts for under half of them, and the cause for the rest is not known. Clone size and V and J calls were adopted from that table, with D and trimming inferred from the DNA. In all, the sample holds around 260,000 clones, and 85% of those were seen once. The ten most abundant clones make up 10% to 15% of the sample.

Rearrangement joined TRBV11-2 to TRBJ1-5, with the D gene call left open. The TCR sequence derives from a human donor in a cohort sampled during active COVID-19. Sequencing used peripheral blood. The CDR3 corresponds to CASSVDGVNNQPQHF. DNA sequence: TGTGCCAGCAGCGTCGACGGGGTGAACAATCAGCCCCAGCATTTT.